This TCR beta chain was retrieved from a study of blood T cells in healthy people across ages. Findings of the study overall: Roughly linear age-related decline in beta diversity appeared, significant by age 40.

This clonotype appeared many times. As yet, its antigen is unknown. Per sample, extraction of total RNA gave at least 5.5 micrograms in every case. The use of a sample-barcoded 5' primer and a J-beta primer mix characterized a second PCR of roughly 6 to 11 cycles. A single record per CDR3 protein comes from TCRdb applying MiXCR to the 5' RACE reads. Of about 1.6 million distinct CDR3 sequences in the sample, roughly 32% were seen once. Germline CDR1 is KGHSH and CDR2 is LQKENI. The V and J ends lost 6 bases and 4 bases, in that order; junction bases with no gene match: 7. This CDR3 is 16 amino acids long.

The sequence was obtained from a woman aged 30 to 39 in good health. The chain has TRBV18 and TRBJ2-1, with TRBD2 matching over 12 bases. Sequencing was carried out using blood. The chain's CDR3 is CASSPGLAGSYNEQFF. In DNA, the CDR3 is TGTGCCAGCTCTCCAGGACTAGCGGGATCATACAATGAGCAGTTCTTC.